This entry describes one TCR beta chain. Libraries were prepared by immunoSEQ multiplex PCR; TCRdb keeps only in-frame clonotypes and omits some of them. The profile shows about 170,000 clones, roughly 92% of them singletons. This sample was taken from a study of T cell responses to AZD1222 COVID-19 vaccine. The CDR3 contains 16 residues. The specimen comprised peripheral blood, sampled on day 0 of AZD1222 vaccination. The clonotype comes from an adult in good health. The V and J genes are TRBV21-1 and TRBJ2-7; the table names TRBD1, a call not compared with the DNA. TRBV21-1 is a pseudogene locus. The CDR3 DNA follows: TGTGCCAGCAGCAAAGTTTTCCTAGACAGGGACTACGAGCAGTACTTC. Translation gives CASSKVFLDRDYEQYF.